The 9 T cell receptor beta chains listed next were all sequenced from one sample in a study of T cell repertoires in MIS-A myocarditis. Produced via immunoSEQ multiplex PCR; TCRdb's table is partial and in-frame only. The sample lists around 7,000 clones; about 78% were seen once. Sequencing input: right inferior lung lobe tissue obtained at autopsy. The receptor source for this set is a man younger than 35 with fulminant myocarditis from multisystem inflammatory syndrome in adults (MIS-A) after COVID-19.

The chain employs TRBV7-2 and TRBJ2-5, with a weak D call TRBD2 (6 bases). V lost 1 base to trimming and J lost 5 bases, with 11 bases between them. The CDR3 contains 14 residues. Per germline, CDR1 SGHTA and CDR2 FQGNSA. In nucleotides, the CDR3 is TGTGCCAGCAGCTTAGTCGGCGGGGCGGAGACCCAGTACTTC. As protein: CASSLVGGAETQYF.

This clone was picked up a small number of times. This CDR3 is CASSIVAGKMTTENYEQYF. The DNA for the CDR3 is TGTGCCAGTAGTATAGTGGCGGGTAAGATGACAACGGAAAACTACGAGCAGTACTTC. V and J are TRBV19 and TRBJ2-7; possibly TRBD2 for D (5 bases). Germline assignment: CDR1 LNHDA and CDR2 SQIVND (reference sequence). The CDR3 loop spans 19 amino acids. The germline V and J ends were trimmed by 1 base and 3 bases, with 25 bases remaining between them.

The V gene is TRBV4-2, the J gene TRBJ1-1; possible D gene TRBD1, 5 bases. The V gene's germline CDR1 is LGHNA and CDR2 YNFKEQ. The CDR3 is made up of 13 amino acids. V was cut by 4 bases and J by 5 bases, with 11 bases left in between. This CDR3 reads CASSREKGTEAFF. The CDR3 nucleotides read TGTGCCAGCAGCCGAGAAAAGGGGACTGAAGCTTTCTTT.

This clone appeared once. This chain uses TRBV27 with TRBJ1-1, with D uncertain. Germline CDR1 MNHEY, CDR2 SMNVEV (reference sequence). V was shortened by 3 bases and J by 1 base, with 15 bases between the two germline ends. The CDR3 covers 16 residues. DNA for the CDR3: TGTGCCAGCAGTTTTCGGGTTGGCAGAGAGAACACTGAAGCTTTCTTT. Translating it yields CASSFRVGRENTEAFF.

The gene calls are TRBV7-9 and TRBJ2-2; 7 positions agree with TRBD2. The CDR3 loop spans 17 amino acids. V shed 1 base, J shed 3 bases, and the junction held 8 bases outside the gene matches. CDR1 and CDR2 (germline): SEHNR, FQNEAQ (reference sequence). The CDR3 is CASSLVAAGRHTGELFF. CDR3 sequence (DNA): TGTGCCAGCAGCTTAGTTGCAGCGGGGAGACACACCGGGGAGCTGTTTTTT. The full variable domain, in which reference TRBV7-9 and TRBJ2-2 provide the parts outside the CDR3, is DTGVSQNPRHKITKRGQNVTFRCDPISEHNRLYWYRQTLGQGPEFLTYFQNEAQLEKSRLLSDRFSAERPKGSFSTLEIQRTEQGDSAMYLCASSLVAAGRHTGELFFGEGSRLTVL.

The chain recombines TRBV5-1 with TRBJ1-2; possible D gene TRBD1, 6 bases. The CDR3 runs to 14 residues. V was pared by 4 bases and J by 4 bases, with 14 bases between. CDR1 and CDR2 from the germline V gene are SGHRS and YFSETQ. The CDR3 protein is CASSETQGSYGYTF. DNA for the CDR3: TGCGCCAGCAGCGAGACACAGGGTTCCTATGGCTACACCTTC. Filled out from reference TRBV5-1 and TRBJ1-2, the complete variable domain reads KAGVTQTPRYLIKTRGQQVTLSCSPISGHRSVSWYQQTPGQGLQFLFEYFSETQRNKGNFPGRFSGRQFSNSRSEMNVSTLELGDSALYLCASSETQGSYGYTFGSGTRLTVV.

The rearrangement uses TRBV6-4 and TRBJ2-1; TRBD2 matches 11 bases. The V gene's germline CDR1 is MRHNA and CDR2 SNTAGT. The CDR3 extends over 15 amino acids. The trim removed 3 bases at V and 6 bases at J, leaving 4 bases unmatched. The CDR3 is CASSDSGRAFNEQFF. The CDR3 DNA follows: TGTGCCAGCAGTGATAGCGGGAGGGCCTTCAATGAGCAGTTCTTC.

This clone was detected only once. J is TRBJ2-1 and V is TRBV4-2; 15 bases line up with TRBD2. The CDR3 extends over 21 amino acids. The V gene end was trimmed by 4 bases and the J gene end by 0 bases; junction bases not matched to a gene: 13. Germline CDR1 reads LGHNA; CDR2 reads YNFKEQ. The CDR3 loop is CASSRWTSGGDLLSSYNEQFF. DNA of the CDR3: TGTGCCAGCAGCCGATGGACTAGCGGGGGGGACCTCCTCAGCTCCTACAATGAGCAGTTCTTC.

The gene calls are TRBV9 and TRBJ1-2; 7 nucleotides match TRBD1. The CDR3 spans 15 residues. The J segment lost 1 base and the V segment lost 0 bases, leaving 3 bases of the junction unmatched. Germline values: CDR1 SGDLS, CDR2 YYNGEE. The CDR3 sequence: CASSVGPGGNYGYTF. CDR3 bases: TGTGCCAGCAGCGTAGGTCCAGGGGGTAACTATGGCTACACCTTC.